This TCR beta chain was recovered during a study of shared clonotypes between healthy human individuals. Sequencing used immunoSEQ multiplex PCR; TCRdb keeps in-frame clones, though not all of them. Altogether about 700,000 clones are present, 74% being singletons, with the ten largest covering about 1.7%. This clonotype was obtained from a woman aged 25 to 39 in good health. The source material was memory CD4+ T cells sorted from blood. Stated subset: CD45RA-negative fraction.

Here the CDR3 reads CASSLSGTGHSPWKLFF. In DNA form, the CDR3 reads TGTGCCAGCAGCTTATCGGGGACAGGGCACTCTCCATGGAAACTGTTTTTT. The chain combines TRBV7-8 with TRBJ1-4, with 9 nucleotides matching TRBD1. Trimming removed 2 bases from V and 11 bases from J; junction bases left unmatched: 15. The CDR3 runs to 17 residues. Germline V gene data show CDR1 as SGHVS and CDR2 as FQNEAQ. Full variable domain (rest looked up from reference TRBV7-8 and TRBJ1-4): GAGVSQSPRYKVAKRGQDVALRCDPISGHVSLFWYQQALGQGPEFLTYFQNEAQLDKSGLPSDRFFAERPEGSVSTLKIQRTQQEDSAVYLCASSLSGTGHSPWKLFFGSGTQLSVL.